This T cell receptor beta chain was sequenced during a study of cytomegalovirus exposure and HLA in healthy donors. Study-wide findings and caveats: In a later analysis, TCR beta V- and J-gene trimming showed a link to a missense DCLRE1C variant. Previously analyzed data showed that most TCR beta V segments were productive at a frequency of about 87% or about 30%. Some segments of the V type, notably TRBV6-2 and TRBV6-3, were excluded as indistinguishable.

This clone was counted between two and nine times. Its antigen remains unknown. 60 Vbeta and 13 Jbeta primers were used in PCR. Sequencing used immunoSEQ multiplex PCR; TCRdb keeps in-frame clones, though not all of them. This table holds about 140,000 clones, over 60% found once. Per germline, CDR1 SGHAT and CDR2 FQDESV (reference sequence). The CDR3 is 15 amino acids. V shed 6 bases and J 1 base; nucleotides not matched to a gene: 4. The receptor's source is a man in his forties in good health and CMV-seronegative. The sequenced material came from PBMCs. This rearrangement joins TRBV11-1 to TRBJ2-5; TRBD2 aligns across 11 bases. DNA for the CDR3: TGTGCCAGCAGTCGAACTAGCGGGGGCCAAGAGACCCAGTACTTC. It specifies CASSRTSGGQETQYF.